This T cell receptor beta chain was identified in a study of T cells in Graves' hyperthyroidism and ophthalmopathy. General observations from the study: Using 13 V-J features, a model discriminated ophthalmopathy from stable hyperthyroidism. Model-based prediction identified ophthalmopathy a median roughly 5.9 months prior to its onset.

The sample holds many counts of this clonotype. Antigen: not known. Germline V CDR1 and CDR2: DFQATT, SNEGSKA (reference sequence). The V end was cut by 0 bases, the J end by 0 bases, with 6 bases between. The CDR3 totals 14 residues. Each 10 ml fresh peripheral blood draw supplied the PBMCs. Using RNA transcripts as the source, TCR beta CDR3 regions were amplified. Primed by the HTBI set, a first-round RT-PCR was run on the TCR CDR3. Using its own MiXCR run on the multiplex PCR reads, TCRdb lists one record per CDR3 protein. The sample carries more than 600,000 distinct CDR3 sequences, 16% recorded once.

The receptor was derived from a man aged 18 to 29 with Graves' hyperthyroidism. This rearrangement joins TRBV20-1 to TRBJ2-1, with D perhaps TRBD2 (6 bases). The sequenced material came from blood. CDR3 in amino acids: CSARERDSYNEQFF. The CDR3 DNA reads as TGCAGTGCTAGAGAGCGGGACTCCTACAATGAGCAGTTCTTC.